This passage covers 17 T cell receptor beta chains from one sample sequenced in a study of CXCR3-negative and CXCR3-positive naive CD8 T cells. The authors prepared UMI-labeled TRB cDNA libraries by 5' RACE. TCRdb reanalyzed the 5' RACE reads and collapses them to one entry per CDR3 protein, without DNA. This table holds 100,000 or so distinct CDR3 sequences. Sequencing input: naive CXCR3- CD8+ T cells from blood. Subset reported: CD45RO-CCR7+CD27+CD95- naive CD8+ T cells lacking CXCR3 (TNR3-). Receptors were obtained from a human donor in good health. Some clones in this sample may be carry-over from other donors' samples.

The rearrangement joins TRBV5-1 to TRBJ2-3. Germline lookup yields CDR1 SGHRS and CDR2 YFSETQ. The CDR3 extends over 16 amino acids. CDR3 in amino acids: CASSLEAGASTDTQYF.

The chain joins TRBV20-1 to TRBJ2-1. Germline loops: CDR1 DFQATT, CDR2 SNEGSKA (reference sequence). CDR3 size: 13 residues. The CDR3 reads CSAAAYSYNEQFF.

The gene calls are TRBV11-2 and TRBJ2-2; the TCRdb D gene call, TRBD2, has no DNA to confirm it. CDR1 is SGHAT, CDR2 FQNNGV, per germline. The CDR3 is made up of 17 amino acids. The CDR3 here is CASSFPSASQYTGELFF.

The chain carries TRBV28 and TRBJ2-7; TCRdb indicates TRBD1, and absent DNA this call remains unverified. Germline CDR1 reads MDHEN; CDR2 reads SYDVKM. The CDR3 is made up of 17 amino acids. This chain's CDR3 is CASSPEVAGATVYEQYF.

This chain links TRBV4-1 with TRBJ1-6; with no DNA, the TCRdb D assignment of TRBD1 cannot be verified. Germline lookup yields CDR1 MGHRA and CDR2 YSYEKL. This CDR3 has 20 amino acids. The CDR3 loop is CASSQEKTGPHRSYNSPLHF.

This sequence joins TRBV7-9 and TRBJ2-3; the TCRdb call, TRBD2, lacks DNA for checking. Germline values: CDR1 SEHNR, CDR2 FQNEAQ (reference sequence). This CDR3 spans 16 amino acids. This CDR3 is CASSSGLAGGTDTQYF.

J is TRBJ2-1 and V is TRBV25-1. CDR1 and CDR2 (germline): MGHDK, SYGVNS. This CDR3 spans 13 amino acids. CDR3: CASSDQIYNEQFF.

The rearrangement links TRBV6-5 to TRBJ2-5; TCRdb returns TRBD2, unconfirmable since there is no DNA. Germline V gives CDR1 MNHEY, CDR2 SVGAGI. This CDR3 comprises 14 residues. The CDR3 sequence is CASTHGSGTETQYF.

This chain connects TRBV11-2 to TRBJ2-3; there is no DNA to check the TCRdb D call of TRBD2. CDR3 length equals 16 residues. Germline CDR1 and CDR2: SGHAT and FQNNGV. CDR3 sequence: CASSPPRAGRTDTQYF. The variable domain in full, completed from reference TRBV11-2 and TRBJ2-3, reads EAGVAQSPRYKIIEKRQSVAFWCNPISGHATLYWYQQILGQGPKLLIQFQNNGVVDDSQLPKDRFSAERLKGVDSTLKIQPAKLEDSAVYLCASSPPRAGRTDTQYFGPGTRLTVL.

This CDR3 is CSVGLGQGGPEAFF. V usage is TRBV29-1 and J usage is TRBJ1-1; TCRdb returns TRBD1, unconfirmable since there is no DNA. The CDR3 consists of 14 residues. Germline assignment: CDR1 SQVTM and CDR2 ANQGSEA.

The J gene is TRBJ2-7, the V gene TRBV10-3; absent DNA, TCRdb's TRBD2 call cannot be checked. Germline V gene data show CDR1 as ENHRY and CDR2 as SYGVKD. The CDR3 spans 16 residues. CDR3 amino acids: CAISTISHVSSYEQYF.

The V and J genes are TRBV6-6 and TRBJ1-4. The germline gives CDR1 MNHNY, CDR2 SVGAGI (reference sequence). The CDR3 is 15 amino acids. CDR3 region: CASSYSQRHGEKLFF.

V and J are TRBV7-6 and TRBJ2-1. The CDR3 sequence is 12 residues long. The germline gives CDR1 SGHVS, CDR2 FNYEAQ. The CDR3: CASSHLTNEQFF.

The chain is built from TRBV6-5 and TRBJ2-5; TCRdb outputs TRBD2, but without DNA this stays unchecked. The CDR3 spans 15 residues. Germline lookup yields CDR1 MNHEY and CDR2 SVGAGI. The CDR3 loop reads CASSEGGGIQETQYF.

V is TRBV28 and J is TRBJ1-6. This CDR3 contains 14 residues. From germline, CDR1 is MDHEN and CDR2 SYDVKM. The CDR3 is CASSLLQGLSPLHF. Looking up the rest from reference TRBV28 and TRBJ1-6 gives the full variable domain: DVKVTQSSRYLVKRTGEKVFLECVQDMDHENMFWYRQDPGLGLRLIYFSYDVKMKEKGDIPEGYSVSREKKERFSLILESASTNQTSMYLCASSLLQGLSPLHFGNGTRLTVT.

The V and J genes are TRBV11-2 and TRBJ2-2; TCRdb selects TRBD1, and the lack of DNA leaves this call unchecked. The CDR3 has 14 amino acids. Germline CDR1 reads SGHAT; CDR2 reads FQNNGV. CDR3 in amino acids: CASSLDPGGGELFF.

The rearrangement uses TRBV10-3 and TRBJ2-3; the D call from TCRdb, TRBD2, cannot be confirmed without DNA. Germline lookup yields CDR1 ENHRY and CDR2 SYGVKD. The CDR3 spans 16 residues. CDR3 protein: CAISVGVGGLTDTQYF.